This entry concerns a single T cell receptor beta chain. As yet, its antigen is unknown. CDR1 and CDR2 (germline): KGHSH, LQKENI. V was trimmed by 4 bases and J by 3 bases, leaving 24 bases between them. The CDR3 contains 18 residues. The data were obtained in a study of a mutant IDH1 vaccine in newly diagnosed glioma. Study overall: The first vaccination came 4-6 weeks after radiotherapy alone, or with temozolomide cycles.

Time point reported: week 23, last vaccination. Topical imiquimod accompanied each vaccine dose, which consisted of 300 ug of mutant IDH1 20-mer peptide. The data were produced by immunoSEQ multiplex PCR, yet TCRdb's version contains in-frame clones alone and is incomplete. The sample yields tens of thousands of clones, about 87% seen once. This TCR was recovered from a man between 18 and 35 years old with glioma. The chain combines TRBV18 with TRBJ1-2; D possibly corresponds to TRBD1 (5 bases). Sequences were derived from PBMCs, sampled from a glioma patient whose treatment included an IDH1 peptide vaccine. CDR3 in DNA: TGTGCCAGCTCACACAATTGGTCCCCAAGAGGGGTCGACTATGGCTACACCTTC. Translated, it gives CASSHNWSPRGVDYGYTF.